This TCR beta chain derives from a study of blood T cell repertoires in COVID-19. This CDR3 comprises 14 residues. CDR1 and CDR2 from the germline V gene are SGHTA and FQGTGA. V was trimmed by 5 bases and J by 4 bases, leaving 12 bases between them. Produced via immunoSEQ multiplex PCR; TCRdb's table is partial and in-frame only. Seen here are more than 300,000 clones, about 88% observed once, and the top ten hold approximately 1.2%. The origin of this receptor is a woman aged 18-29 years who had recovered from COVID-19. V gene TRBV7-3 combines with J gene TRBJ2-1, with D maybe TRBD2 (6 bases). The sequenced sample consisted of PBMCs or T cells enriched from blood (not recorded which). CDR3 nucleotide sequence: TGTGCCAGCAGCCCACGCGGGGTATACAATGAGCAGTTCTTC. Protein: CASSPRGVYNEQFF.